These 17 T cell receptor beta chains were sequenced from one sample in a study of blood T cell repertoires in COVID-19. Assay: immunoSEQ multiplex PCR; the TCRdb copy retains only in-frame clones and omits some. The profile covers 150,000 to 200,000 clones, with roughly 87% appearing a single time and about 1.6% taken by the ten largest. The sample comprised peripheral blood. These receptors were obtained from a woman aged 45 to 65 with acute or convalescent COVID-19.

The V gene is TRBV6-5, the J gene TRBJ1-4; a weak D match, TRBD1 (6 bases). Between the trimmed V and J ends, which lost 4 bases and 5 bases, there was a span of 11 bases. The germline CDR1 and CDR2 sequences are MNHEY and SVGAGI. The CDR3 has 14 amino acids. The DNA for the CDR3 is TGTGCCAGCAGTTTCGACAGGAGAAATGAAAAACTGTTTTTT. Encoded protein: CASSFDRRNEKLFF.

This clone was recorded once. The chain couples TRBV12-5 to TRBJ2-7, with D uncertain. Germline CDR1 LGHNT, CDR2 FRNRAP. The CDR3 extends over 12 amino acids. V lost 2 bases, J lost 2 bases, and 4 bases lay in between. CDR3 residues: CASGLHTYEQYF. The CDR3 DNA reads as TGTGCTAGTGGTTTGCACACCTACGAGCAGTACTTC.

This clone occurred a few times. The chain combines TRBV10-3 with TRBJ1-5; 11 positions match TRBD1. The CDR3 extends over 17 amino acids. Germline CDR1 is ENHRY and CDR2 is SYGVKD. V trimming: 7 bases; J trimming: 0 bases; junction bases outside the gene matches: 8. In DNA form, the CDR3 reads TGTGCCATCATGAGGACAGGGGGCCCCTATAGCAATCAGCCCCAGCATTTT. Protein sequence: CAIMRTGGPYSNQPQHF.

V and J are TRBV10-3 and TRBJ1-2; 7 bases are shared with TRBD1. Germline assignment: CDR1 ENHRY and CDR2 SYGVKD. Unmatched junction bases numbered 6, after V lost 4 bases and J lost 4 bases. CDR3 length: 14 residues. The CDR3 loop reads CAISGGGDVYGYTF. CDR3 nucleotides: TGTGCCATCAGTGGAGGGGGCGACGTCTATGGCTACACCTTC.

This clone was recorded many times. V usage is TRBV4-3 and J usage is TRBJ1-5, with TRBD1 identical over 8 bases. This CDR3 contains 15 residues. In germline, CDR1 is LGHNA, CDR2 YSLEER. Trimming removed 3 bases from V and 1 base from J; junction bases left unmatched: 2. CDR3 in DNA: TGCGCCAGCAGCCAGGACAGGGAAAGCAATCAGCCCCAGCATTTT. As protein: CASSQDRESNQPQHF.

This clone has a handful of counts. The chain carries TRBV10-3 and TRBJ2-1, with a weak D call TRBD1 (5 bases). The CDR3 extends over 15 amino acids. CDR1 is ENHRY, CDR2 SYGVKD, per germline. The V end lost 4 bases, the J end lost 2 bases, and 12 bases lay between the germline ends. CDR3 sequence reads: CAISGQTQAYNEQFF. CDR3 nucleotide sequence: TGTGCCATCAGTGGACAGACACAGGCCTACAATGAGCAGTTCTTC.

V and J are TRBV4-1 and TRBJ1-1; TRBD1 is a possible D gene (6 bases). The V and J ends lost 0 bases and 7 bases respectively, with 18 bases between them. The germline gives CDR1 MGHRA, CDR2 YSYEKL. The CDR3 has 16 residues. This CDR3 reads CASSQDESRGRDEAFF. The CDR3 DNA reads TGCGCCAGCAGCCAAGATGAGTCCAGGGGAAGGGATGAAGCTTTCTTT.

The genes are TRBV7-2 and TRBJ2-7; 8 bases agree with TRBD2. This CDR3 comprises 15 residues. Germline V CDR1 and CDR2: SGHTA, FQGNSA. The V and J ends lost 5 bases and 6 bases, in that order; junction bases with no gene match: 12. The CDR3 sequence: CASSASGGSLGEQYF. CDR3 coding DNA: TGTGCCAGCAGCGCCAGCGGGGGAAGTCTGGGCGAGCAGTACTTC.

The chain employs TRBV27 and TRBJ2-1; 10 bases are a match to TRBD2. From germline, CDR1 is MNHEY and CDR2 SMNVEV (reference sequence). This CDR3 has 15 residues. Trimming at V came to 6 bases and at J to 9 bases, leaving 11 bases not matched to a gene. The CDR3 nucleotides read TGTGCCAGCAGCCTTTCAAGCGGGGGGGCCAGTGAGCAGTTCTTC. Its protein product is CASSLSSGGASEQFF.

The sample holds a few counts of this clone. The chain combines TRBV4-3 with TRBJ1-1, with a possible D match to TRBD1 (5 bases). Between the trimmed V and J ends, which lost 0 bases and 5 bases, there was a span of 16 bases. CDR3 size: 16 residues. Germline V CDR1 and CDR2: LGHNA, YSLEER. CDR3 nucleotides: TGCGCCAGCAGCCAAGATTGGGGGGAGCGGGAGACTGAAGCTTTCTTT. Translated: CASSQDWGERETEAFF.

The genes are TRBV5-1 and TRBJ1-1; no clear D. The CDR3 has 12 amino acids. V dropped 2 bases and J dropped 8 bases, with 10 bases sitting between them. The germline gives CDR1 SGHRS, CDR2 YFSETQ. CDR3 protein: CASSLSGNEAFF. The CDR3 DNA follows: TGCGCCAGCAGCTTATCGGGTAACGAAGCTTTCTTT.

The chain employs TRBV4-3 and TRBJ2-7; 8 nucleotides agree with TRBD2. Germline V gene sequence: CDR1 LGHNA, CDR2 YSLEER. With V trimmed by 4 bases and J by 2 bases, 4 bases remained unmatched. CDR3 length: 14 amino acids. The CDR3 nucleotides read TGCGCCAGCAGCCTCTCGCGGGGGGCCTACGAGCAGTACTTC. Protein product: CASSLSRGAYEQYF.

V and J are TRBV9 and TRBJ2-1, with D possibly TRBD2 on 5 matching bases. Between the trimmed V and J ends, which lost 0 bases and 0 bases, there was a span of 16 bases. CDR1 SGDLS and CDR2 YYNGEE come from the germline V gene. This CDR3 is 18 amino acids long. Here the CDR3 reads CASSVGPSPLSSYNEQFF. CDR3 in DNA: TGTGCCAGCAGCGTAGGTCCTAGCCCCCTCAGCTCCTACAATGAGCAGTTCTTC.

This chain links TRBV19 with TRBJ1-2; D possibly corresponds to TRBD1 (6 bases). The V gene's germline CDR1 is LNHDA and CDR2 SQIVND (reference sequence). V dropped 3 bases and J dropped 2 bases, with 10 bases sitting between them. The CDR3 has 14 residues. This CDR3 is CASSIYDRNYGYTF. DNA of the CDR3: TGTGCCAGTAGTATTTACGACAGGAACTATGGCTACACCTTC.

CDR3 DNA: TGTGCCAGTAGTATTGGGGCGGGACAGGGGAGTGGTTGGAATGAGCAGTTCTTC. Protein sequence: CASSIGAGQGSGWNEQFF. This chain connects TRBV19 to TRBJ2-1; TRBD1 aligns across 10 bases. J was trimmed by 7 bases and V by 3 bases; bases with no gene match: 15. Per the germline V gene, CDR1 is LNHDA and CDR2 is SQIVND (reference sequence). CDR3 length: 18 amino acids.

The chain is built from TRBV4-2 and TRBJ1-4; weak D call: TRBD1 (6 bases). The CDR3 length is 20 residues. V was cut by 0 bases and J by 2 bases, with 22 bases left in between. Germline V gene sequence: CDR1 LGHNA, CDR2 YNFKEQ. The CDR3 bases are TGTGCCAGCAGCCAAGATGGCACCCCCGGACAGTCAGCTACTAATGAAAAACTGTTTTTT. It specifies CASSQDGTPGQSATNEKLFF.

The rearrangement links TRBV10-3 to TRBJ1-2; TRBD1 agrees at 7 bases. The CDR3 extends over 17 amino acids. From germline, CDR1 is ENHRY and CDR2 SYGVKD. The V and J ends lost 0 bases and 1 base, in that order; junction bases with no gene match: 8. The CDR3 DNA sequence: TGTGCCATCAGTGAGTCATATATCCGGGACAGTAACTATGGCTACACCTTC. Amino acids: CAISESYIRDSNYGYTF.